Below are 24 T cell receptor beta chains sequenced from a single sample in a study of blood T cell repertoires in COVID-19. Libraries were prepared by immunoSEQ multiplex PCR; TCRdb keeps only in-frame clonotypes and omits some of them. This sample carries fewer than 200,000 clones, around four fifths of them seen once, and the ten largest clones take under 8.5%. The sample taken for sequencing was peripheral blood. The receptor source for this set is a man aged 35-49 years who had recovered from COVID-19.

This clone has a single count. The chain links TRBV5-5 to TRBJ2-1; 7 bases fit TRBD2. Germline V gene sequence: CDR1 SGHKS, CDR2 YYEKEE (reference sequence). Losses at the gene ends were 4 bases for V and 8 bases for J; bases not matched to a gene: 15. The CDR3 is made up of 16 amino acids. The DNA for the CDR3 is TGTGCCAGCAGCCCCGTGGGCGGGAGCTACAATGATGAGCAGTTCTTC. The encoded protein is CASSPVGGSYNDEQFF.

The chain combines TRBV30 with TRBJ2-5; 8 bases are shared with TRBD2. CDR1 is GTSNPN, CDR2 SVGIG, per germline (reference sequence). Trimming cost V 4 bases and J 2 bases; bases outside gene matches: 3. The CDR3 runs 13 residues. The CDR3 sequence: CAWTASGQETQYF. In DNA, the CDR3 is TGTGCCTGGACTGCTAGCGGGCAAGAGACCCAGTACTTC.

The genes are TRBV4-3 and TRBJ2-2; tentatively, D is TRBD2 (7 bases). Germline V gene lookup returns CDR1 LGHNA and CDR2 YSLEER. The V and J ends lost 1 base and 7 bases respectively, with 19 bases between them. CDR3 length equals 17 residues. CDR3 region: CASSQGRVRGGGGELFF. CDR3 sequence (DNA): TGCGCCAGCAGCCAAGGAAGGGTGAGGGGGGGCGGCGGGGAGCTGTTTTTT.

The rearrangement uses TRBV7-3 and TRBJ1-3; TRBD1 matches 8 bases. V was pared by 5 bases and J by 2 bases, with 8 bases of the junction left unmatched. There are 16 residues in the CDR3. Germline CDR1 is SGHTA and CDR2 is FQGTGA. In nucleotides, the CDR3 is TGTGCCAGCAGCACACAAAGGACAGGGACTGGAAACACCATATATTTT. It translates to CASSTQRTGTGNTIYF.

This clone was seen a single time. This rearrangement joins TRBV18 to TRBJ2-5; TRBD2 aligns across 10 bases. The CDR3 extends over 14 amino acids. Losses at the gene ends were 6 bases for V and 5 bases for J; bases not matched to a gene: 6. Per the germline V gene, CDR1 is KGHSH and CDR2 is LQKENI. The DNA of the CDR3 is TGTGCCAGCTCCCTAGCGGGAGTGCTTGAGACCCAGTACTTC. It specifies CASSLAGVLETQYF.

This clone has only one observation. The chain joins TRBV5-4 to TRBJ2-7, with 8 bases identical to TRBD2. Germline CDR1 and CDR2: SGHNT and YYREEE (reference sequence). The CDR3 spans 14 residues. V was pared by 4 bases and J by 1 base, with 4 bases of the junction left unmatched. Written as DNA, the CDR3 is TGTGCCAGCAGCCCGGGAGGGAGTTCCTACGAGCAGTACTTC. Residues: CASSPGGSSYEQYF. Full variable domain (remainder filled in from reference TRBV5-4 and TRBJ2-7): ETGVTQSPTHLIKTRGQQVTLRCSSQSGHNTVSWYQQALGQGPQFIFQYYREEENGRGNFPPRFSGLQFPNYSSELNVNALELDDSALYLCASSPGGSSYEQYFGPGTRLTVT.

This clone was found a few times. CDR3 sequence reads: CASGDRASQPQHF. In nucleotides, the CDR3 is TGTGCCAGCGGGGACAGGGCTAGTCAGCCCCAGCATTTT. J is TRBJ1-5 and V is TRBV6-5; 9 bases are a match to TRBD1. Germline CDR1 and CDR2: MNHEY and SVGAGI. Losses at the gene ends were 8 bases for V and 6 bases for J; bases not matched to a gene: 5. The CDR3 length is 13 residues.

The V call is TRBV29-1, the J call TRBJ2-7; 7 nucleotides match TRBD2. V gave up 3 bases and J gave up 6 bases; unmatched junction bases: 8. Germline lookup yields CDR1 SQVTM and CDR2 ANQGSEA. The CDR3 sequence is 13 residues long. CDR3 DNA sequence: TGCAGCGTTGAGGGGGGGAGAAGGTCCGAGCAGTACTTC. This gives the protein CSVEGGRRSEQYF.

This clone was detected only once. For the CDR3, the DNA is TGTGCCAGCAGTTACTCGACTAGCGGGGCTCTGGCAGATACGCAGTATTTT. Amino acids: CASSYSTSGALADTQYF. V and J are TRBV6-2 or TRBV6-3 and TRBJ2-3; the match to TRBD2 covers 11 bases. Germline V CDR1 and CDR2: MNHEY, SVGEGT. The V gene end was trimmed by 0 bases and the J gene end by 4 bases; junction bases not matched to a gene: 6. The length of the CDR3 is 17 residues.

This clone was seen repeatedly, ten times or more. This chain links TRBV6-6 with TRBJ2-5; 10 nucleotides align to TRBD2. The junction had 9 bases not matched to a gene; V was cut back by 10 bases and J by 4 bases. Germline CDR1 is MNHNY and CDR2 is SVGAGI (reference sequence). The CDR3 length is 14 residues. The CDR3 loop is CATLASGGLETQYF. DNA of the CDR3: TGTGCCACCCTGGCTAGCGGGGGTCTAGAGACCCAGTACTTC.

A remark on this clone: In the same sample, other DNA sequences code for this CDR3. This chain links TRBV3-1 (or the pseudogene TRBV3-2) with TRBJ1-1; D possibly corresponds to TRBD1 (5 bases). The CDR3 has 12 amino acids. Germline V lookup: CDR1 LGHDT, CDR2 YNNKEL (reference sequence). Trimming removed 3 bases at V and 5 bases at J, with 7 bases between. The CDR3 DNA reads as TGTGCCAGCAGCCAGCAGGGAACTGAAGCTTTCTTT. Its protein product is CASSQQGTEAFF.

This clone appeared a few times. The chain recombines TRBV19 with TRBJ1-2; maybe TRBD1 (5 bases). This CDR3 is built from 15 residues. V dropped 5 bases and J dropped 6 bases, with 19 bases sitting between them. Germline CDR1 LNHDA, CDR2 SQIVND (reference sequence). The CDR3 loop reads CASSSPGRLEHGYTF. The CDR3 nucleotides read TGTGCCAGTAGTTCACCGGGACGACTAGAGCATGGCTACACCTTC.

The chain has TRBV28 and TRBJ2-4, with TRBD1 as a possible D gene (5 bases). The CDR3 extends over 13 amino acids. Looked up from germline, CDR1 is MDHEN and CDR2 is SYDVKM. The V end lost 2 bases, the J end lost 8 bases, and 10 bases lay between the germline ends. CDR3 residues: CASSLQGRDIQYF. CDR3 DNA sequence: TGTGCCAGCAGTTTACAGGGCCGAGACATTCAGTACTTC. The whole variable domain, filled in from reference TRBV28 and TRBJ2-4, reads DVKVTQSSRYLVKRTGEKVFLECVQDMDHENMFWYRQDPGLGLRLIYFSYDVKMKEKGDIPEGYSVSREKKERFSLILESASTNQTSMYLCASSLQGRDIQYFGAGTRLSVL.

The chain joins TRBV9 to TRBJ2-3; TRBD2 is a possible D gene (6 bases). Germline values: CDR1 SGDLS, CDR2 YYNGEE. V was clipped by 0 bases and J by 4 bases, with 12 bases between them. The length of the CDR3 is 15 residues. The CDR3 nucleotides are TGTGCCAGCAGCGTAGATGCGGGATGGGCAGATACGCAGTATTTT. It is translated as CASSVDAGWADTQYF. The whole variable domain, filled in from reference TRBV9 and TRBJ2-3, reads DSGVTQTPKHLITATGQRVTLRCSPRSGDLSVYWYQQSLDQGLQFLIQYYNGEERAKGNILERFSAQQFPDLHSELNLSSLELGDSALYFCASSVDAGWADTQYFGPGTRLTVL.

The chain couples TRBV19 to TRBJ1-5; D remains ambiguous. CDR1 LNHDA and CDR2 SQIVND come from the germline V gene (reference sequence). The CDR3 has 14 amino acids. Trimming took 7 bases from V and 5 from J, leaving 15 bases between them. The CDR3 sequence: CASTTTAHYQPQHF. In nucleotides, the CDR3 is TGTGCCAGTACAACAACAGCACATTATCAGCCCCAGCATTTT. Supplemented by reference TRBV19 and TRBJ1-5, the full variable domain reads DGGITQSPKYLFRKEGQNVTLSCEQNLNHDAMYWYRQDPGQGLRLIYYSQIVNDFQKGDIAEGYSVSREKKESFPLTVTSAQKNPTAFYLCASTTTAHYQPQHFGDGTRLSIL.

The chain recombines TRBV10-1 with TRBJ1-1; D might be TRBD1 (5 bases). Germline CDR1 and CDR2: WNHNN and SYGVQD (reference sequence). CDR3 length equals 21 residues. V dropped 4 bases and J dropped 3 bases, with 33 bases sitting between them. The CDR3 protein is CASSAGGGVRTVGERDTEAFF. For the CDR3, the DNA is TGCGCCAGCAGTGCGGGCGGGGGGGTAAGAACGGTGGGAGAACGGGACACTGAAGCTTTCTTT.

This chain joins TRBV28 and TRBJ1-5; 9 bases match TRBD1. J gave up 4 bases and V 4 bases, and 8 bases lay outside the gene matches. Germline V lookup: CDR1 MDHEN, CDR2 SYDVKM. The CDR3 consists of 16 residues. DNA for the CDR3: TGTGCCAGCAGTTCGCCGGGACAGGGAGTGAATCAGCCCCAGCATTTT. Protein sequence: CASSSPGQGVNQPQHF.

V and J are TRBV6-2 or TRBV6-3 and TRBJ1-1, with D unclear. The CDR3 extends over 12 amino acids. V lost 0 bases and J lost 7, with 6 bases in between. Germline V gene sequence: CDR1 MNHEY, CDR2 SVGEGT. The CDR3 reads CASSYSSGEAFF. CDR3 bases: TGTGCCAGCAGTTACTCCTCGGGTGAAGCTTTCTTT.

V is TRBV2 and J is TRBJ2-6; 11 bases are shared with TRBD1. Germline trimming cut 6 bases from V and 8 bases from J; bases unmatched to any gene: 6. In germline, CDR1 is SNHLY, CDR2 FYNNEI. This CDR3 comprises 15 residues. The CDR3 here is CASRGQGVSTNVLTF. CDR3 nucleotides: TGTGCCAGCAGGGGACAGGGGGTTTCGACCAACGTCCTGACTTTC.

There are a few counts of this clone. The chain uses TRBV7-6 and TRBJ2-1, with D perhaps matching TRBD2 (6 bases). CDR1 is SGHVS, CDR2 FNYEAQ, per germline. The length of the CDR3 is 17 residues. Trimming shortened V by 1 base and J by 2 bases, and 15 bases separated the two germline ends. The chain's CDR3 is CASSLVPSGPTYNEQFF. The CDR3 nucleotides read TGTGCCAGCAGCTTAGTCCCGAGCGGGCCAACCTACAATGAGCAGTTCTTC.

The V gene is TRBV6-2 or TRBV6-3, the J gene TRBJ2-3; no firm D call. Germline V lookup: CDR1 MNHEY, CDR2 SVGEGT. The length of the CDR3 is 12 residues. V shed 8 bases and J shed 6 bases, with 12 bases lying between them. DNA of the CDR3: TGTGCCAGCCGCCGAGGAGCGGATACGCAGTATTTT. This gives the protein CASRRGADTQYF.

This clone was found once. The V and J genes are TRBV30 and TRBJ2-3, with a tentative D call TRBD1 (5 bases). The length of the CDR3 is 14 residues. V shed 0 bases and J shed 0 bases, with 7 bases lying between them. CDR1 and CDR2 from the germline V gene are GTSNPN and SVGIG (reference sequence). CDR3 DNA sequence: TGTGCCTGGAGTGTAGGGGCCAGCACAGATACGCAGTATTTT. Translating it yields CAWSVGASTDTQYF. Looking up the rest from reference TRBV30 and TRBJ2-3 gives the full variable domain: SQTIHQWPATLVQPVGSPLSLECTVEGTSNPNLYWYRQAAGRGLQLLFYSVGIGQISSEVPQNLSASRPQDRQFILSSKKLLLSDSGFYLCAWSVGASTDTQYFGPGTRLTVL.

This chain's CDR3 is CATSPEVDSRNEKLFF. The CDR3, as DNA: TGTGCCACCAGTCCCGAGGTGGACAGCAGAAATGAAAAACTGTTTTTT. V is TRBV24-1 and J is TRBJ1-4; D perhaps matches TRBD1 (6 bases). Between the trimmed V and J ends, which lost 6 bases and 5 bases, there was a span of 18 bases. CDR3 length equals 16 residues. Per germline, CDR1 KGHDR and CDR2 SFDVKD.

This clone appeared a single time. The genes are TRBV15 and TRBJ1-3; perhaps TRBD1 as D (6 bases). The V and J ends lost 1 base and 7 bases respectively, with 14 bases between them. This CDR3 is built from 15 residues. Germline assignment: CDR1 LNHNV and CDR2 YYDKDF (reference sequence). CDR3 DNA sequence: TGTGCCACCAGCAGAGCAGGCAGGGGCGGGAACACCATATATTTT. Its protein product is CATSRAGRGGNTIYF.